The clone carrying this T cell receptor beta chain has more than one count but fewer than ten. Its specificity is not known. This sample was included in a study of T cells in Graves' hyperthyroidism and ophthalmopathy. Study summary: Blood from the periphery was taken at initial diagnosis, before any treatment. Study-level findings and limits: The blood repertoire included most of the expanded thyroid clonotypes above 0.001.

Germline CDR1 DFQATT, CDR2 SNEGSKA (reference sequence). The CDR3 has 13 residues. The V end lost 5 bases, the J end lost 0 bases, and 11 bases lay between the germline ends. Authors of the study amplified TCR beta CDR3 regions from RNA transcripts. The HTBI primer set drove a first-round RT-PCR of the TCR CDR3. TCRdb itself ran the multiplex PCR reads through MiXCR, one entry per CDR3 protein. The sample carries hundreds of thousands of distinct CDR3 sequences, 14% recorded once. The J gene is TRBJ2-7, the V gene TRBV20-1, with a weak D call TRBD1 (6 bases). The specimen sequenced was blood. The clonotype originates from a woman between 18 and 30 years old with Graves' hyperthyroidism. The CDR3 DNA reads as TGCAGTGCTTGGACAGAACTCTCCTACGAGCAGTACTTC. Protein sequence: CSAWTELSYEQYF.